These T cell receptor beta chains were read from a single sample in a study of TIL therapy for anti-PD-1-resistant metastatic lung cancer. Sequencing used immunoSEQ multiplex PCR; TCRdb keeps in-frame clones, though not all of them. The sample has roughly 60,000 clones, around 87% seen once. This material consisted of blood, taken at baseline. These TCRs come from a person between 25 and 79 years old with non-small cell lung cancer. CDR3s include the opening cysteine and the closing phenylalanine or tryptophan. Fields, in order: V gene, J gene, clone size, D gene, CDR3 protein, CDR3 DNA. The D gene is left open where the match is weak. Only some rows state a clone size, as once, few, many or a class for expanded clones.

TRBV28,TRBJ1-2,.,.,CASSLTTHYGYTF,TGTGCCAGCAGCCTGACGACGCACTATGGCTACACCTTC
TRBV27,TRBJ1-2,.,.,CASRMKGGTYGYTF,TGTGCCAGCAGAATGAAGGGAGGAACCTATGGCTACACCTTC
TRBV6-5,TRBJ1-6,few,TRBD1,CASGRDRGVSPLHF,TGTGCCAGCGGCCGGGACAGGGGTGTTTCACCCCTCCACTTT
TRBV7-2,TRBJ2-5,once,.,CASSPRDFQETQYF,TGTGCCAGCAGCCCGAGGGACTTCCAAGAGACCCAGTACTTC
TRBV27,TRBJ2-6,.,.,CASSWLRETFSSGANVLTF,TGTGCCAGCAGCTGGTTACGGGAGACGTTCTCCTCTGGGGCCAACGTCCTGACTTTC
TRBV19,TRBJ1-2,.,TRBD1,CASREEGARIYGYTF,TGTGCCAGTAGGGAGGAGGGGGCTCGGATCTATGGCTACACCTTC
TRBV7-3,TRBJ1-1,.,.,CASSSTGGGGTEAFF,TGTGCCAGCAGCTCGACCGGGGGCGGAGGCACTGAAGCTTTCTTT
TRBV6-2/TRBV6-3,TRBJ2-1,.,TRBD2,CASSPIGAGGPKLYNEQFF,TGTGCCAGCAGCCCCATCGGAGCGGGAGGCCCTAAATTATACAATGAGCAGTTCTTC
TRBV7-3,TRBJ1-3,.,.,CASSLADSSSGNTIYF,TGTGCCAGCAGCTTAGCCGACAGTAGCTCTGGAAACACCATATATTTT
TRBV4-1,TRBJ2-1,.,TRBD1,CASSQSTGDSYNEQFF,TGCGCCAGCAGCCAATCTACAGGGGACTCCTACAATGAGCAGTTCTTC
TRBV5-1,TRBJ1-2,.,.,CASREQEANYGYTF,TGCGCCAGCCGAGAGCAGGAAGCTAACTATGGCTACACCTTC
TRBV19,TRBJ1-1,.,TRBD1,CASTATGNLNTEAFF,TGTGCCAGTACCGCGACAGGGAACCTGAACACTGAAGCTTTCTTT
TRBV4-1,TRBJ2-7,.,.,CASSHPGLGFYEQYF,TGCGCCAGCAGCCACCCCGGGCTGGGATTCTACGAGCAGTACTTC
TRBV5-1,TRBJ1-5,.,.,CASSLAGGGGQPQHF,TGCGCCAGCAGCTTGGCCGGGGGGGGCGGGCAGCCCCAGCATTTT
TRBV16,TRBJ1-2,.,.,CASSQSGHYGYTF,TGTGCCAGCAGCCAATCGGGGCACTATGGCTACACCTTC
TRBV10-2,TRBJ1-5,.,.,CASSDPRVGNQPQHF,TGCGCCAGCAGTGATCCCCGGGTCGGGAATCAGCCCCAGCATTTT
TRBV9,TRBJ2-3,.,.,CASSVQANTDTQYF,TGTGCCAGCAGCGTACAGGCTAACACAGATACGCAGTATTTT
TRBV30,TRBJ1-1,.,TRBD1,CACDRGDTEAFF,TGTGCCTGTGACAGGGGGGACACTGAAGCTTTCTTT
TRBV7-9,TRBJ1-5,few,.,CASSSDRDQPQHF,TGTGCCAGCAGCTCAGACAGAGATCAGCCCCAGCATTTT
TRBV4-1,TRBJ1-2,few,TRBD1,CASSVQPGTADYGYTF,TGCGCCAGCAGCGTTCAACCGGGGACAGCGGACTATGGCTACACCTTC
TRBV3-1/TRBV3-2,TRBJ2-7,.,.,CASSLSQLSYEQYF,TGTGCCAGCAGCCTGAGTCAACTATCCTACGAGCAGTACTTC
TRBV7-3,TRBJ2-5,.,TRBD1,CASTIGGQGKETQYF,TGTGCCAGCACCATTGGGGGACAGGGAAAAGAGACCCAGTACTTC
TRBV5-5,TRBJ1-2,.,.,CASNFRSETNYGYTF,TGTGCCAGCAATTTTCGATCTGAAACTAACTATGGCTACACCTTC
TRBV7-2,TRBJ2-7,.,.,CASSLAAGGSYEQYF,TGTGCCAGCAGCTTAGCGGCTGGGGGCTCCTACGAGCAGTACTTC
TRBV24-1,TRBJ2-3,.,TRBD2,CATSDPTPPGLGSTDTQYF,TGTGCCACCAGTGATCCCACCCCCCCGGGACTAGGCAGCACAGATACGCAGTATTTT
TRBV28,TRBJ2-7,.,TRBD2,CASSTPHSGNYEQYF,TGTGCCAGCAGTACCCCGCATAGCGGGAACTACGAGCAGTACTTC
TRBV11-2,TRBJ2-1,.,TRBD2,CASSLGPGGLINEQFF,TGTGCCAGCAGTTTAGGCCCGGGGGGGCTAATCAATGAGCAGTTCTTC
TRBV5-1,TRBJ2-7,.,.,CASSWTEAYEQYF,TGCGCCAGCAGCTGGACAGAGGCCTACGAGCAGTACTTC
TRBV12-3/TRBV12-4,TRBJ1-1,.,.,CASSFSLNTEAFF,TGTGCCAGCAGTTTCTCCCTGAACACTGAAGCTTTCTTT
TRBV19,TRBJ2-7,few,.,CASSMPPNSYEQYF,TGTGCCAGTAGTATGCCCCCGAACTCCTACGAGCAGTACTTC
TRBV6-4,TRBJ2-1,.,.,CASSDSKGLRGEQFF,TGTGCCAGCAGTGACTCGAAGGGGCTCCGGGGTGAGCAGTTCTTC
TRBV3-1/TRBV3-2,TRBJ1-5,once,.,CASSSDGNSNQPQHF,TGTGCCAGCAGCTCGGACGGGAATAGCAATCAGCCCCAGCATTTT
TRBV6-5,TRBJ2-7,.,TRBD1,CASSYDRVSGEQYF,TGTGCCAGCAGTTACGACAGGGTCTCAGGCGAGCAGTACTTC
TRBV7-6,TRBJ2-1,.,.,CASSLIESGPYNEQFF,TGTGCCAGCAGCTTAATTGAGAGCGGGCCCTACAATGAGCAGTTCTTC
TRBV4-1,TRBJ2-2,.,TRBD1,CASSQDPYMGQGAYGELFF,TGCGCCAGCAGCCAAGATCCGTATATGGGCCAGGGGGCATACGGGGAGCTGTTTTTT
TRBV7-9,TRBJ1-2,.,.,CASSSSYYGYTF,TGTGCCAGCAGCTCCAGCTACTATGGCTACACCTTC
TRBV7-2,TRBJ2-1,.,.,CASSPIQGASSYNEQFF,TGTGCCAGCAGCCCAATCCAAGGTGCGAGCTCCTACAATGAGCAGTTCTTC
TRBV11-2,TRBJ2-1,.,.,CASSRGAIYNEQFF,TGTGCCAGCAGCCGGGGGGCCATCTACAATGAGCAGTTCTTC
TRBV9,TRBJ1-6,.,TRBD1,CASSAEGQGTSPLHF,TGTGCCAGCAGCGCCGAGGGACAGGGAACTTCACCCCTCCACTTT
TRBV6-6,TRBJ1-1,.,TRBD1,CASINRGGTEAFF,TGTGCCAGCATAAACAGGGGTGGGACTGAAGCTTTCTTT
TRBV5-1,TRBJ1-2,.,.,CASSLEAGKVRGYTF,TGCGCCAGCAGCTTGGAAGCAGGGAAGGTTCGCGGCTACACCTTC
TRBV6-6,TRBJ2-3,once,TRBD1,CASRGQGEGTQYF,TGTGCCAGCAGGGGACAGGGGGAGGGCACGCAGTATTTT
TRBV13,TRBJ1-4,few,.,CASSLRGGEKLFF,TGTGCCAGCAGCCTGCGTGGGGGCGAAAAACTGTTTTTT
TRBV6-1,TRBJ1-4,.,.,CASSEFDYRASEKLFF,TGTGCCAGCAGTGAATTTGATTACAGGGCAAGTGAAAAACTGTTTTTT
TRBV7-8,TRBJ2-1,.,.,CASSFTASGQWYEQFF,TGTGCCAGCAGCTTTACCGCCAGCGGACAATGGTATGAGCAGTTCTTC
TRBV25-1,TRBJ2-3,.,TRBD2,CASSPGLAGADTQYF,TGTGCCAGCTCTCCGGGACTAGCGGGAGCAGATACGCAGTATTTT
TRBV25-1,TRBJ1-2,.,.,CASSPEGYGYTF,TGTGCCAGCAGTCCGGAGGGCTATGGCTACACCTTC
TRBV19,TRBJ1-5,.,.,CASSMGGGESGVQHF,TGTGCCAGTAGTATGGGTGGGGGAGAATCGGGAGTCCAGCATTTT
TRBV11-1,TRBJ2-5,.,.,CASSLVAGLQETQYF,TGTGCCAGCAGCTTAGTGGCCGGACTCCAAGAGACCCAGTACTTC
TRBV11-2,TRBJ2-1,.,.,CASSPGGSLNEQFF,TGTGCCAGCAGCCCGGGGGGCAGCCTCAATGAGCAGTTCTTC
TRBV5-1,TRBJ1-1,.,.,CASSLGAGLTEAFF,TGCGCCAGCAGCTTGGGGGCAGGGCTTACTGAAGCTTTCTTT
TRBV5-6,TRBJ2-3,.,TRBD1,CASSTRQGLGTDTQYF,TGTGCCAGCAGCACCCGACAGGGGCTAGGCACAGATACGCAGTATTTT
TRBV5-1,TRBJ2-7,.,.,CASSTVRGDYEQYF,TGCGCCAGCAGCACAGTCAGGGGGGACTACGAGCAGTACTTC
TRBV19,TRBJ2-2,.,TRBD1,CAGGTGGSTGELFF,TGTGCCGGGGGGACAGGGGGCTCCACCGGGGAGCTGTTTTTT
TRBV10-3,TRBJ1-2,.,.,CAISDYHVGGYTF,TGTGCCATCAGTGATTATCACGTGGGCGGCTACACCTTC